This T cell receptor (beta chain) was observed in a study of blood T cells in healthy people across ages (dated by TCRdb to the mid-2010s). Describing the broader study: In model experiments, template switching captured roughly one uniquely barcoded TCR beta cDNA molecule for every two T cells. For two donors (one aged 18 to 29 and one aged 80 or older), the study analyzed two additional independent replicas of 1 million unique cDNA reads from the same blood draw. Four age groups were formed from the donors: young (average 16 years), middle-aged (just under 40), aged (about 62) and long-lived (about 80). Using deep sequencing normalized with unique cDNA molecular identifiers, the study measured how TCR beta repertoire diversity changes with age.

The roughly 39 donors, aged about 6 to 95 years, were systemically healthy Caucasian individuals from Russia. Approximately 9.3 milliliters of peripheral blood were collected from each donor into EDTA-treated Vacutainer tubes. Ficoll-Paque density-gradient centrifugation was used to isolate PBMCs, with at least 6 million obtained per sample. Total RNA was extracted from PBMCs with Trizol reagent, with at least 6 micrograms obtained per sample. The percentages of naive CD45RAhigh/CD27high T cells were determined by flow cytometry on a PBMC aliquot from every donor. Overall study results and their limits: Estimates of total diversity based on one million sequenced T cells were regarded as lower bounds and as underestimates. Compared with the aged group, the long-lived group had more naive CD4+ T cells, fewer expanded clones and increased TCR diversity, suggesting age selection. Observed TCR beta diversity per million T cells fell roughly linearly with age, and a significant reduction was already apparent by age roughly 40. A strong correlation was found between observed TCR beta diversity and the percentage of naive T cells measured by flow cytometry. Because profiling used bulk unsorted PBMCs, naive and antigen-experienced compartments could not be compared conclusively. Because donor CMV infection status was unknown, age-related changes in expanded clonotypes were potentially confounded.

Library preparation used 5' RACE. TCRdb shows the sequencer as Illumina HiSeq 2500. A second PCR of about 6 to 11 cycles was run with a J-beta primer mix and a sample-barcoded 5' primer. A unique molecular identifier was introduced onto each TCR beta cDNA molecule by a template-switch 5' adaptor carrying 12 random nucleotides. Each sample yielded at least 2.5 million CDR3-containing paired-end reads. First-strand cDNA was synthesized from all RNA with the Mint cDNA synthesis kit, primed by a TRBC-specific oligonucleotide. Following uracil-DNA glycosylase treatment, a first 18-cycle PCR with universal primers M1SS and BC2_uni_R was performed on all cDNA. The authors processed their data as follows. For normalization, 1 million high-quality reads were randomly selected from each sample, with every read carrying a distinct molecular identifier. Reads sharing molecular identifiers were discarded rather than binned into consensus sequences. MiTCR, set to a Q25 quality threshold and the strictest error-elimination algorithm, was used for CDR3 identification, clonotype clustering and error correction. Lower-bound total TCR beta diversity was estimated with a nonparametric unseen species model using Euler transformation. Using fastp at Q25 and MiXCR, TCRdb reprocessed the public reads and kept productive beta chains. Duplicate CDR3 protein sequences are folded into a single record with the most common DNA and genes. TCRdb assigned the V and J calls; the authors' analysis was not used. In this sample the table shows almost 550,000 distinct CDR3 sequences, 20% to 30% of which occur a single time. 8.7% of the sample lies in the top ten.

In this sample, this clonotype turned up a few times. Its antigen is still unknown. Base qualities were left out, and no much larger clone turns up one base away. Sequences GTSNPN (CDR1) and SVGIG (CDR2) are obtained from the germline V gene (reference sequence). The CDR3 has 15 amino acids, counting the end cysteine and phenylalanine. Only the CDR3 portion is preserved as DNA: 45 bases, with reading frame beginning at the first base. V is pruned by 2 bases and J by 8 bases, leaving 8 bases of the junction without a gene match. The sample also formed part of further work on T cells of mothers and their children. Looking at the second paper: The donors were nine systemically healthy Caucasian individuals, made up of three mothers and their six children. cDNA synthesis used all of the extracted RNA, with approximately 1.4 ug of RNA in each 15 ul reaction. Sample barcodes and 2-4 random nucleotides were added via the M1S primer in the second PCR. Over 8.5 million TCR beta CDR3 reads came from each mother, compared with around 3 million reads from each child. In both related and unrelated pairs, thymic selection shapes the output of TCR recombination in a similar way, with inherited differences having only a minor effect. Normalized repertoire overlap was always found to be slightly, but never significantly, higher in related mother-child pairs than in unrelated mother-child pairs. No persistent microchimeric T cell clones were detected, at a sensitivity of roughly 100 clones per million clonotypes. Deep NGS was used in the study to compare the TCR beta repertoires of mothers and children and to look for features that separate related mother-child pairs from unrelated individuals. On average, the children were roughly 11 +/- 4 years old, while the mothers were 40 +/- 4 years old. After adapter ligation with NEBNext reagents, the libraries were sequenced on Illumina HiSeq 2000 with 100+100 nt paired-end reads. To prevent cross-contamination, the mother and child libraries were prepared one month apart and sequenced in separate runs. For each donor, between roughly 500,000 and 2,100,000 distinct TCR beta clonotypes were identified. Naive TCR beta clonotypes were estimated from low-frequency clonotypes matched to each donor's FACS-determined naive share, without sorting.

The origin of this receptor is a boy under 18 in good health. The rearranged segments are TRBV30 and TRBJ1-4; 10 bases in the middle match TRBD1. The sample comprised blood. CDR3 protein: CAWSFSGQGDEKLFF. The DNA sequence is TGTGCCTGGAGTTTCTCCGGACAGGGGGACGAAAAACTGTTTTTT.